The rows below give T cell receptor beta chains drawn from one sample of a study of spatial heterogeneity in lung cancer. Via MiXCR, TCRdb re-called the 5' RACE reads, giving one row per CDR3 protein. The sample consists of 110,000 or so distinct CDR3 sequences, roughly a tenth of them appearing once. The specimen comprised PBMCs, sampled at follow-up. The receptors derive from a female donor with early-stage non-small cell lung cancer. The CDR3 runs from the conserved cysteine through the conserved F or W. The D gene is left open where the match is weak. Part of the rows lack a size; the others show once, few, many or a class for expanded clones.

j_call	v_call	clone_size	d_call	cdr3_nt	cdr3_aa
TRBJ1-2	TRBV5-4	few	NA	TGTGCCAGCAGGCCCGGGACAAACTATGGCTACACCTTC	CASRPGTNYGYTF
TRBJ2-2	TRBV19	NA	NA	TGTGCCAGTAGTAACCCCCCGGGACAGAACACCGGGGAGCTGTTTTTT	CASSNPPGQNTGELFF
TRBJ1-2	TRBV24-1	NA	NA	TGTGCCACCAGTGACCCCAGACGAATAGATGGCTACACCTTC	CATSDPRRIDGYTF
TRBJ1-4	TRBV5-6	once	TRBD1	TGTGCCAGCAGCTTATTTACAGGGGATCGGGGTGAAAAACTGTTTTTT	CASSLFTGDRGEKLFF
TRBJ2-1	TRBV4-3	few	NA	TGCGCCAGCAGCCAGAGGATTTGGCAGAGCTCCTACAATGAGCAGTTCTTC	CASSQRIWQSSYNEQFF
TRBJ2-3	TRBV12-3/TRBV12-4	NA	NA	TGTGCCAGCAGTTCGAACAACGATGCGTCAGATACGCAGTATTTT	CASSSNNDASDTQYF
TRBJ1-5	TRBV20-1	many	NA	TGCAGTGCTACCCGACAGTTCAATCAGCCCCAGCATTTT	CSATRQFNQPQHF
TRBJ1-2	TRBV5-5	few	NA	TGTGCCAGCAGCCCAACCGGACAGCCCAACTATGGCTACACCTTC	CASSPTGQPNYGYTF
TRBJ2-3	TRBV2	NA	NA	TGTGCCAGCAACAAAGAGCGGCTCACAGATACGCAGTATTTT	CASNKERLTDTQYF
TRBJ2-1	TRBV3-1	NA	TRBD2	TGTGCCAGCAGCCAAGCTGTTTCTAGCGGACCTACCTACAATGAGCAGTTCTTC	CASSQAVSSGPTYNEQFF
TRBJ1-2	TRBV7-8	NA	NA	TGTGCCAGCAGTCTAAACAGGGACTATGGCTACACCTTC	CASSLNRDYGYTF
TRBJ2-1	TRBV29-1	many	TRBD2	TGCAGCGGACGACTAGCGGGAGGATACAATGAGCAGTTCTTC	CSGRLAGGYNEQFF
TRBJ1-5	TRBV6-6	NA	TRBD1	TGTGCCAGCAGTTGGGGACAGTCGTCCAATCAGCCCCAGCATTTT	CASSWGQSSNQPQHF
TRBJ1-1	TRBV6-2/TRBV6-3	few	NA	TGTGCCAGCAGTTACAATCCGAACACTGAAGCTTTCTTT	CASSYNPNTEAFF
TRBJ2-3	TRBV7-9	many	NA	TGTGCCAGCAGCCCACGAATTCTTACAGATACGCAGTATTTT	CASSPRILTDTQYF
TRBJ1-3	TRBV7-9	few	NA	TGTGCCAGCAGCTTAACGTCCAGCTCTGGAAACACCATATATTTT	CASSLTSSSGNTIYF
TRBJ2-3	TRBV27	few	NA	TGTGCCAGCAGTTTATCGCCTCCCGGAGGTCCGGGAGATACGCAGTATTTT	CASSLSPPGGPGDTQYF
TRBJ2-1	TRBV12-3/TRBV12-4	NA	TRBD1	TGTGCCAGCTGGACAGGGCTAGCCTACAATGAGCAGTTCTTC	CASWTGLAYNEQFF
TRBJ1-5	TRBV12-3/TRBV12-4	many	NA	TGTGCCAGCAGTTTCGACAGAAGCAATCAGCCCCAGCATTTT	CASSFDRSNQPQHF
TRBJ1-1	TRBV11-3	few	NA	TGTGCCAGCAGCTTATCATCCAGCTTTCGTATGAACACTGAAGCTTTCTTT	CASSLSSSFRMNTEAFF
TRBJ2-1	TRBV11-2	NA	NA	TGTGCCAGCAGCTTAGATTTTTCGGGCCTCAAGCAGTTCTTC	CASSLDFSGLKQFF
TRBJ2-2	TRBV19	NA	TRBD1	TGTGCCAGTAGTATTGGACAGGGGAGCACCGGGGAGCTGTTTTTT	CASSIGQGSTGELFF
TRBJ1-4	TRBV19	NA	NA	TGTGCCAGTAGTATTCGGGTTGGTGAAAAACTGTTTTTT	CASSIRVGEKLFF
TRBJ2-1	TRBV9	few	NA	TGTGCCAGCATGAGTGTCCTCGGCGAGCAGTTCTTC	CASMSVLGEQFF
TRBJ2-1	TRBV21-1	many	NA	TGTGCCAGCAGCGCCGGACTAGCCGAGAGGGCCGAGCAGTTCTTC	CASSAGLAERAEQFF
TRBJ1-1	TRBV6-2/TRBV6-3	NA	NA	TGTGCCAGCAGGAAGACAGGGAACACTGAAGCTTTCTTT	CASRKTGNTEAFF
TRBJ2-3	TRBV19	few	TRBD2	TGTGCCAGTAGTATGACTAGCGCGCTCACAGATACGCAGTATTTT	CASSMTSALTDTQYF
TRBJ1-4	TRBV29-1	many	NA	TGCAGCGCTGGGGGAGGGAATGAAAAACTGTTTTTT	CSAGGGNEKLFF
TRBJ2-5	TRBV5-4	few	NA	TGTGCCAGCAGCGGGGGCGAGACCCAGTACTTC	CASSGGETQYF
TRBJ1-3	TRBV4-3	NA	TRBD1	TGCGCCAGCAGCCCAAGATGGACAGGGGACTCTGGAAACACCATATATTTT	CASSPRWTGDSGNTIYF
TRBJ1-5	TRBV3-1	many	NA	TGTGCCAGCTCGGGGAGGGGTCAGCCCCAGCATTTT	CASSGRGQPQHF
TRBJ2-1	TRBV7-3	few	NA	TGTGCCAGCAGCCCCAAAGCCGGGACAACTAACAATGAGCAGTTCTTC	CASSPKAGTTNNEQFF
TRBJ2-5	TRBV7-2	NA	NA	TGTGCCAGCAGCTTAGATCAGCAGGGTCAACCCCAAGAGACCCAGTACTTC	CASSLDQQGQPQETQYF
TRBJ2-1	TRBV20-1	NA	NA	TGCAGTGCTAGAGATCGTAGTCCTGACAATGAGCAGTTCTTC	CSARDRSPDNEQFF
TRBJ2-1	TRBV5-4	NA	NA	TGTGCCAGCAGCGGCTCTAGCGTCCCCAACTACAATGAGCAGTTCTTC	CASSGSSVPNYNEQFF
TRBJ2-3	TRBV2	NA	TRBD2	TGTGCCAGCAGCTTGACGACTAGCGGGGCCAGCACAGATACGCAGTATTTT	CASSLTTSGASTDTQYF